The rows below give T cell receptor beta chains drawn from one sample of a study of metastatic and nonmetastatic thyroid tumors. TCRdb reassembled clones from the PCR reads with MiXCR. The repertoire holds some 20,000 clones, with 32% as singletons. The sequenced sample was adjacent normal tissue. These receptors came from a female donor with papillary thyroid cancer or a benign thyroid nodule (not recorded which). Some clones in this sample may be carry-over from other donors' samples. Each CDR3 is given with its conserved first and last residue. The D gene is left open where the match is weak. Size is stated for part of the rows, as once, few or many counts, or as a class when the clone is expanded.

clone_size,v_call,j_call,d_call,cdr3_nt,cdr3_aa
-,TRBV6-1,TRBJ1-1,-,TGTGCCAGCCGTGGGGGCTGGAACACTGAAGCTTTCTTT,CASRGGWNTEAFF
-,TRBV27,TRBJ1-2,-,TGTGCCAGCAGTTCAAGGGGCCTGGCTAACTATGGCTACACCTTC,CASSSRGLANYGYTF
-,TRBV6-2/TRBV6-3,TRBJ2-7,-,TGTGCCAGCACCGGCATCTGGCCCTACGAGCAGTACTTC,CASTGIWPYEQYF
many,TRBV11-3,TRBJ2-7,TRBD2,TGTGCCAGCAGCAGTAGCGGGGGGTTCGACGAGCAGTACTTC,CASSSSGGFDEQYF
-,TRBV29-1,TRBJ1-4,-,TGCAGCGTTAATATCAGTGGTTCTAATGAAAAACTGTTTTTT,CSVNISGSNEKLFF
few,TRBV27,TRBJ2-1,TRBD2,TGTGCCAGCAGTTTACGGAGCCTAGCGGGAGGTTATGAGCAGTTCTTC,CASSLRSLAGGYEQFF
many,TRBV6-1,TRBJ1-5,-,TGTGCCAGCATTGTTAACGGAGAGTATAGCAATCAGCCCCAGCATTTT,CASIVNGEYSNQPQHF
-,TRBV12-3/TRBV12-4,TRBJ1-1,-,TGTGCCAGCACCCAAAGGGCGGGCACTGAAGCTTTCTTT,CASTQRAGTEAFF
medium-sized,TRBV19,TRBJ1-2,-,TGTGCCAGTAGTGGGGAGGTGTTGGTTAATGGCTACACCTTC,CASSGEVLVNGYTF
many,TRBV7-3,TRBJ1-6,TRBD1,TGTGCCAGCAGCCTGGGACAGGGAAGTTCACCCCTCCACTTT,CASSLGQGSSPLHF
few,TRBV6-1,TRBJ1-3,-,TGTGCCAGCAGAGAAGGGTCAAGGTCTGGAAACACCATATATTTT,CASREGSRSGNTIYF
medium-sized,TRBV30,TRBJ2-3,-,TGTGCCTGGAGTCGGGCAGGGGCGGGGGATACGCAGTATTTT,CAWSRAGAGDTQYF
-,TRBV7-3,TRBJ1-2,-,TGTGCCAGCAGTGGGAGGGGCGACTATGGCTACACCTTC,CASSGRGDYGYTF
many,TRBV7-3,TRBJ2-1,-,TGTGCCAGCAGCTTAGGTAATGAGCAGTTCTTC,CASSLGNEQFF
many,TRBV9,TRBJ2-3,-,TGTGCCAGCAGCCAAAGGAGCACAGATACGCAGTATTTT,CASSQRSTDTQYF
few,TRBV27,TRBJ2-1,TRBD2,TGTGCCAGCAGTTCACGTCTAGCGGGAGGCACGCATGAGCAGTTCTTC,CASSSRLAGGTHEQFF
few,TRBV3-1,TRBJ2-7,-,TGTGCCAGCAGCCAAGGGGGGGGACAGTGGTTCGAGCAGTACTTC,CASSQGGGQWFEQYF
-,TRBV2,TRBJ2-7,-,TGTGCCAGCGGAAATGGGGCCAGCTTATACGAGCAGTACTTC,CASGNGASLYEQYF
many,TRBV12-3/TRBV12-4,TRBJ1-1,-,TGTGCCAGCAGTTTAAGTAGCCTGGCTGAAGCTTTCTTT,CASSLSSLAEAFF
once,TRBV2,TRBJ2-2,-,TGTGCCAGCAGCCCCGACAGGGCGGGAGCCGGGGAGCTGTTTTTT,CASSPDRAGAGELFF
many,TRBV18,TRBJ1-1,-,TGTGCCAGCTCACCACCGTTCCAGGGGAACACTGAAGCTTTCTTT,CASSPPFQGNTEAFF
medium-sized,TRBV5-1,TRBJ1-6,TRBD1,TGCGCCAGCAGCCTGGATGCTCGGGACAGGGATAATTCACCCCTCCACTTT,CASSLDARDRDNSPLHF
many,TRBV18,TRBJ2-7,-,TGTGCCAGCTCGCGGCGTCCGGTAACCCTTTTTTTTGTGTACGAGCAGTACTTC,CASSRRPVTLFFVYEQYF
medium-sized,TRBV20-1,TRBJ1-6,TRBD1,TGCAGTGCTAGAGATGGGGACAGGGTCTATAATTCACCCCTCCACTTT,CSARDGDRVYNSPLHF
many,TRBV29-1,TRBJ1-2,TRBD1,TGCAGCGTTACAGGGGGGAACTATGGCTACACCTTC,CSVTGGNYGYTF
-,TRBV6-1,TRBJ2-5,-,TGTGCCAGCAGTAAGCAAAAGGGGGGGCAAGAGACCCAGTACTTC,CASSKQKGGQETQYF
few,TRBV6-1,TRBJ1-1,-,TGTGCCAGCAAGCAGGGCCGTGGCACTGAAGCTTTCTTT,CASKQGRGTEAFF
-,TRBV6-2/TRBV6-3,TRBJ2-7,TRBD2,TGTGCCAGCAGTTCGGTAGAGGGCCTTTTTGCGGGGGGGCTAATTAGGAACGAGCAGTACTTC,CASSSVEGLFAGGLIRNEQYF
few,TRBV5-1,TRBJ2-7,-,TGCGCCAGCAGCCGGACAGCTACCTACGAGCAGTACTTC,CASSRTATYEQYF
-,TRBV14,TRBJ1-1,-,TGTGCCAGCAGCCACGGGAGGCTCCAAGCTTTCTTT,CASSHGRLQAFF
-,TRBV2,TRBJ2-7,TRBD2,TGTGCCAGCGGGGGGTTTAATAGCGGGGCCTACGAGCAGTACTTC,CASGGFNSGAYEQYF
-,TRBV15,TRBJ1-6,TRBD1,TGTGCCACCAGCAGATTTGGCCAGGGGGCGAAAAATTCAACCCTCCACTTT,CATSRFGQGAKNSTLHF